This T cell receptor beta chain was documented in a study of molecular identifiers for immune sequencing clone quantification. The use of previously described methods and listed TCR primers produced the bulk TCR libraries. Via MiXCR, TCRdb re-called the PCR reads, giving one row per CDR3 protein. The table shows approximately 97,000 distinct CDR3 sequences, with around 24% occurring only once. This clonotype came up many times. The CDR3 totals 13 residues. Trimming pared 3 bases from V and 2 bases from J, leaving 7 bases between. CD8+CD4-CCR7+CD45RA+ sorting gave the naive CD8 T cells. The receptor was derived from a human donor in good health. Some libraries in this study had Jurkat cell RNA spiked in. This chain joins TRBV12-3 or TRBV12-4 and TRBJ2-5, with D unclear. Source material: naive CD8+ T cells from blood, with Jurkat cell RNA spiked in. The subset here: FACS-sorted CD8+CD4-CCR7+CD45RA+ naive T cells. Here the CDR3 DNA reads TGTGCCAGCAGTTTTGGCGTGCAAGAGACCCAGTACTTC. Its protein is CASSFGVQETQYF.